The 17 T cell receptor beta chains reported below all come from one sample, sequenced in a study of blood T cell repertoires in COVID-19 (dated by TCRdb to the early 2020s). The protocol used for the library was the immunoSEQ multiplex PCR assay. TCRdb carries this immuneACCESS record with in-frame sequences only. Its versions omit some clonotypes, under half of them owing to an unresolved V gene in the studies checked, with the rest unexplained. The sample includes some 83,000 clones, with 65% to 85% observed a single time. Around 5.3% of the sample comes from the top ten. The sequenced sample was peripheral blood. The receptors shown here come from a man aged 55 to 70 with active or convalescent COVID-19.

This sequence joins TRBV19 and TRBJ1-1; D ambiguous. Trimming removed 4 bases at V and 0 bases at J, with 6 bases between. The CDR3 runs 13 residues. CDR1 is LNHDA and CDR2 is SQIVND in the germline V gene (reference sequence). In nucleotides, the CDR3 is TGTGCCAGTAGTAACAATTTGAACACTGAAGCTTTCTTT. As protein: CASSNNLNTEAFF.

The chain links TRBV5-1 to TRBJ2-2, with D unresolved. V was trimmed by 4 bases and J by 0 bases, leaving 7 bases between them. There are 14 residues in the CDR3. Germline values: CDR1 SGHRS, CDR2 YFSETQ. The CDR3 loop is CASSLGPNTGELFF. DNA of the CDR3: TGCGCCAGCAGCCTAGGTCCGAACACCGGGGAGCTGTTTTTT.

The chain has TRBV7-9 and TRBJ2-1; 10 nucleotides align to TRBD2. Germline values: CDR1 SEHNR, CDR2 FQNEAQ (reference sequence). V lost 1 base to trimming and J lost 8 bases; unmatched junction nucleotides: 8. CDR3 length: 16 amino acids. The DNA for the CDR3 is TGTGCCAGCAGCTTAGAGGCAGCGGGGGGGCCAGATGAGCAGTTCTTC. It codes for CASSLEAAGGPDEQFF. The full variable domain, completed using reference TRBV7-9 and TRBJ2-1, is DTGVSQNPRHKITKRGQNVTFRCDPISEHNRLYWYRQTLGQGPEFLTYFQNEAQLEKSRLLSDRFSAERPKGSFSTLEIQRTEQGDSAMYLCASSLEAAGGPDEQFFGPGTRLTVL.

J is TRBJ1-2 and V is TRBV29-1; tentative D call: TRBD1 (5 bases). CDR1 is SQVTM, CDR2 ANQGSEA, per germline. The V gene lost 7 bases and the J gene lost 2 bases, with 17 bases spanning the gap. The CDR3 sequence is 14 residues long. The CDR3, as DNA: TGCAGCGCTCAGGGCGGGGACGCCAACTATGGCTACACCTTC. It yields the protein CSAQGGDANYGYTF.

The J gene is TRBJ2-5, the V gene TRBV3-1 (or the pseudogene TRBV3-2); D uncertain. The germline CDR1 and CDR2 sequences are LGHDT and YNNKEL (reference sequence). The germline V and J ends were trimmed by 4 bases and 5 bases, with 20 bases remaining between them. The CDR3 covers 16 residues. The CDR3 DNA is TGTGCCAGCAGCCCTCGGCGGAACCTGGCCTTCGAGACCCAGTACTTC. It is translated as CASSPRRNLAFETQYF.

This rearrangement joins TRBV6-2 or TRBV6-3 to TRBJ1-4; TRBD1 might be the D (5 bases). V was pared by 6 bases and J by 0 bases, with 17 bases between. Germline lookup yields CDR1 MNHEY and CDR2 SVGEGT. CDR3 length equals 17 residues. CDR3 amino acids: CASSSRGEAATNEKLFF. Here the CDR3 DNA reads TGTGCCAGCAGCAGCCGGGGGGAGGCTGCAACTAATGAAAAACTGTTTTTT.

The chain combines TRBV4-3 with TRBJ1-4, with TRBD1 matching 7 bases. The CDR3 is made up of 15 amino acids. Germline V gene sequence: CDR1 LGHNA, CDR2 YSLEER. Unmatched junction bases numbered 8, after V lost 5 bases and J lost 5 bases. The CDR3 spells CASSWGDSLNEKLFF. CDR3 nucleotides: TGCGCCAGCAGCTGGGGGGACAGCTTAAATGAAAAACTGTTTTTT.

V and J are TRBV19 and TRBJ1-6; weak D call: TRBD1 (5 bases). The CDR3 extends over 12 amino acids. Germline V gene data show CDR1 as LNHDA and CDR2 as SQIVND (reference sequence). With 5 bases removed from V and 7 bases from J, the gap between germline ends came to 6 bases. The CDR3 region is CASSDRNSPLHF. CDR3 sequence (DNA): TGTGCCAGTAGTGACAGAAATTCACCCCTCCACTTT.

This clone was seen a single time. The V gene is TRBV5-1, the J gene TRBJ2-5; 10 bases line up with TRBD2. Germline lookup yields CDR1 SGHRS and CDR2 YFSETQ. This CDR3 comprises 15 residues. V shed 4 bases, J shed 1 base, and the junction held 4 bases outside the gene matches. The CDR3 here is CASSDKRGGQETQYF. For the CDR3, the DNA is TGCGCCAGCAGCGACAAGCGGGGGGGCCAAGAGACCCAGTACTTC.

The chain recombines TRBV18 with TRBJ2-3; 13 bases align to TRBD2. V shed 0 bases and J 4 bases; nucleotides not matched to a gene: 1. CDR1 is KGHSH, CDR2 LQKENI, per germline. The CDR3 has 16 amino acids. CDR3 nucleotide sequence: TGTGCCAGCTCACCACCGGGACTAGCGGGGTCAGATACGCAGTATTTT. This translates into CASSPPGLAGSDTQYF.

This clone was recorded a few times. The DNA of the CDR3 is TGTGCCAGCAGCTTAAGGACAAGAACGACAGATACGCAGTATTTT. Amino acids: CASSLRTRTTDTQYF. The chain has TRBV6-2 or TRBV6-3 and TRBJ2-3, with D possibly TRBD1 on 5 matching bases. V dropped 6 bases and J dropped 3 bases, with 16 bases sitting between them. The length of the CDR3 is 15 residues. Germline loops: CDR1 MNHEY, CDR2 SVGEGT.

The chain combines TRBV7-2 with TRBJ1-1, with a possible D match to TRBD1 (6 bases). CDR3 size: 14 residues. Germline-derived CDR1 and CDR2 are SGHTA and FQGNSA. The germline V and J ends were trimmed by 5 bases and 0 bases, with 10 bases remaining between them. CDR3 DNA sequence: TGTGCCAGCAGCCCCTGGACAGTGAACACTGAAGCTTTCTTT. Its protein is CASSPWTVNTEAFF.

This clone was observed once. This rearrangement joins TRBV27 to TRBJ1-1, with a possible D match to TRBD1 (6 bases). V lost 4 bases and J lost 3, with 12 bases in between. The CDR3 is made up of 14 amino acids. The germline CDR1 and CDR2 sequences are MNHEY and SMNVEV (reference sequence). The CDR3 region has the DNA TGTGCCAGCAGTTCACACAGGGATGACACTGAAGCTTTCTTT. This codes for CASSSHRDDTEAFF.

The chain uses TRBV5-1 and TRBJ2-7; 14 nucleotides match TRBD2. J was trimmed by 0 bases and V by 4 bases; bases with no gene match: 9. Germline V gene data show CDR1 as SGHRS and CDR2 as YFSETQ. CDR3 length: 18 residues. The CDR3 DNA reads as TGCGCCAGCAGCGTGGGACTAGCGGGGGCCTTAAGCTCCTACGAGCAGTACTTC. Amino acid sequence: CASSVGLAGALSSYEQYF. Combining the CDR3 with reference TRBV5-1 and TRBJ2-7 gives the whole variable domain KAGVTQTPRYLIKTRGQQVTLSCSPISGHRSVSWYQQTPGQGLQFLFEYFSETQRNKGNFPGRFSGRQFSNSRSEMNVSTLELGDSALYLCASSVGLAGALSSYEQYFGPGTRLTVT.

V is TRBV6-1 and J is TRBJ2-3; TRBD2 aligns across 13 bases. J was trimmed by 6 bases and V by 4 bases; bases with no gene match: 10. This CDR3 has 17 amino acids. The germline V gene encodes CDR1 MNHNS and CDR2 SASEGT. The CDR3 bases are TGTGCCAGCAGTGCGAGGACTAGCGGGGGTCTGGGGGATACGCAGTATTTT. Its translation is CASSARTSGGLGDTQYF.

The V call is TRBV5-1, the J call TRBJ1-1, with a possible D match to TRBD1 (6 bases). The CDR3 runs to 14 residues. CDR1 is SGHRS, CDR2 YFSETQ, per germline. Trimming stripped 4 bases from V and 1 base from J, with 11 bases between. The CDR3 loop is CASSAGQTNTEAFF. In DNA, the CDR3 is TGCGCCAGCAGCGCCGGACAGACGAACACTGAAGCTTTCTTT. Variable domain in full (rest from reference TRBV5-1 and TRBJ1-1): KAGVTQTPRYLIKTRGQQVTLSCSPISGHRSVSWYQQTPGQGLQFLFEYFSETQRNKGNFPGRFSGRQFSNSRSEMNVSTLELGDSALYLCASSAGQTNTEAFFGQGTRLTVV.

The chain carries TRBV7-2 and TRBJ2-1; 7 nucleotides agree with TRBD2. The CDR3 covers 16 residues. V lost 3 bases and J lost 0; bases outside the gene matches: 5. CDR1 is SGHTA and CDR2 is FQGNSA in the germline V gene. In DNA form, the CDR3 reads TGTGCCAGCAGCTTGACAGCGGGGAACTCCTACAATGAGCAGTTCTTC. Its protein is CASSLTAGNSYNEQFF.